The 9 T cell receptor beta chains given below trace back to one sample, sequenced in a study of metastatic and nonmetastatic thyroid tumors. No patient received treatment before thyroid surgery. TCRdb reprocessed the PCR reads using MiXCR. The sample lists about 33,000 clones; around 17% were seen once. Sequencing was done on a sample of blood. All receptors derive from a male donor with papillary thyroid cancer or a benign thyroid nodule (not recorded which). Some clones in this sample may be carry-over from other donors' samples.

This sequence joins TRBV6-5 and TRBJ2-5, with D possibly being TRBD1 (6 bases). V shed 0 bases and J shed 9 bases, with 17 bases lying between them. The CDR3 is 15 amino acids. The V gene's germline CDR1 is MNHEY and CDR2 SVGAGI. The CDR3 nucleotides read TGTGCCAGCAGTTACTCCCAGGACAGCAAAGGGGCCCAGTACTTC. Its translation: CASSYSQDSKGAQYF.

V usage is TRBV20-1 and J usage is TRBJ2-7; D is possibly TRBD2 (6 bases). The CDR3 runs 12 residues. V lost 4 bases and J lost 4, with 11 bases in between. Germline lookup yields CDR1 DFQATT and CDR2 SNEGSKA (reference sequence). The CDR3 loop reads CSATRGKYEQYF. The CDR3 DNA reads as TGCAGTGCTACACGCGGGAAGTACGAGCAGTACTTC.

At least ten counts were recorded for this clone. Its ends do not fully match the called genes, so a read error is possible. The chain recombines TRBV11-1 with TRBJ2-7; TRBD1 is a possible D gene (6 bases). This CDR3 is 15 amino acids long. In germline, CDR1 is SGHAT, CDR2 FQDESV (reference sequence). The CDR3 DNA follows: TGTGCCAGCAGCTTAGGGGCAGGGGCCTCCTACGGGCAGTACTTC. This gives the protein CASSLGAGASYGQYF.

There are many counts of this clone. The rearrangement uses TRBV19 and TRBJ1-5; D not certain. Germline V gives CDR1 LNHDA, CDR2 SQIVND (reference sequence). The CDR3 has 13 amino acids. V lost 5 bases to trimming and J lost 4 bases, with 9 bases between them. The CDR3 is CASSSQVNQPQHF. DNA for the CDR3: TGTGCCAGTAGTTCCCAAGTGAATCAGCCCCAGCATTTT.

J is TRBJ1-2 and V is TRBV6-1; TRBD1 is a possible D gene (5 bases). V lost 6 bases to trimming and J lost 7 bases, with 15 bases between them. The CDR3 covers 13 residues. CDR1 and CDR2 from the germline V gene are MNHNS and SASEGT. The DNA of the CDR3 is TGTGCCAGCAGCCGCGGGGCAGACTGTGGCTACACCTTC. It translates to CASSRGADCGYTF.

This clone is medium-sized by share. The CDR3: CASSYSVGYTF. DNA of the CDR3: TGTGCCAGCAGTTACTCGGTGGGCTACACCTTC. The chain carries TRBV6-2 or TRBV6-3 and TRBJ1-2; D unclear. This CDR3 spans 11 amino acids. Trimming took off 0 bases at V and 8 bases at J, with 4 bases between the two ends. Germline CDR1 and CDR2: MNHEY and SVGEGT.

This chain links TRBV6-1 with TRBJ2-1; D possibly corresponds to TRBD2 (5 bases). With 0 bases removed from V and 2 bases from J, the gap between germline ends came to 17 bases. The CDR3 contains 18 residues. The germline V gene has CDR1 MNHNS and CDR2 SASEGT. CDR3 nucleotides: TGTGCCAGCAGTGAAGCGGGAACAGCGGAATTTGCCTACAATGAGCAGTTCTTC. Residues: CASSEAGTAEFAYNEQFF.

In its sample, this clone was seen many times. The chain joins TRBV27 to TRBJ2-1; TRBD1 or TRBD2 may be the D gene (5 bases each). CDR3 length equals 15 residues. Between the trimmed V and J ends, which lost 6 bases and 8 bases, there was a span of 20 bases. Germline V gene lookup returns CDR1 MNHEY and CDR2 SMNVEV (reference sequence). The CDR3 region is CASSRRAFRDDEQFF. For the CDR3, the DNA is TGTGCCAGCAGCCGCCGCGCCTTCAGGGACGATGAGCAGTTCTTC.

This clone was seen repeatedly, ten times or more. V gene TRBV30 combines with J gene TRBJ2-7; no reliable D call. The CDR3 covers 11 residues. Germline V gene data show CDR1 as GTSNPN and CDR2 as SVGIG (reference sequence). The germline V and J ends were trimmed by 0 bases and 7 bases, with 7 bases remaining between them. CDR3 nucleotides: TGTGCCTGGAGTGTATCCCGAGAGCAGTACTTC. Protein product: CAWSVSREQYF.